This T cell receptor beta chain was identified during a study of graft-versus-host responses after intestinal transplantation. Overall study context: Every recipient had anti-thymocyte globulin induction and approximately 3 years of tacrolimus plus steroids.

Repertoires were generated with immunoSEQ multiplex PCR, while TCRdb's copy carries only in-frame clones and drops some. The repertoire holds over 100,000 clones, approximately 95% seen once, with more than 0.1% in the top ten. Germline values: CDR1 WSHSY, CDR2 SAAADI. The CDR3 length is 16 residues. Trimming stripped 0 bases from V and 8 bases from J, with 19 bases between. Study-wide results and limits: Some GvH clones appeared in ileal mucosa or blood before recipient bone marrow. Where graft-donor T cell macrochimerism was present, patients had high graft-versus-host to host-versus-graft clonal ratios in allografts.

In the case of this clone: The antigen is unknown.

J is TRBJ1-1 and V is TRBV10-2; a weak D match, TRBD1 (5 bases). The receptor comes from a human donor who received an intestinal transplant. The material sequenced was unstimulated CD4+ T cells sorted from spleen or lymph node cells, taken before intestinal transplant. The CDR3: CASSESHSLPGLEAFF. CDR3 nucleotides: TGCGCCAGCAGTGAGTCCCACTCCCTTCCGGGACTAGAAGCTTTCTTT.